The present T cell receptor (beta chain) was sequenced within a study of T-cell reconstitution after alpha-beta-depleted transplantation in children (TCRdb year 2016). Background on the whole study: T-cell immune reconstitution after TCRalphabeta/CD19-depleted allogeneic hematopoietic cell transplantation in children was quantitatively tracked in the study by means of TCR repertoire profiling. Beyond this particular receptor, the publication reports: In some patients, the high TCRbeta diversity seen at day 60 was put down to recipient T cells and intrathymic progenitors that had survived conditioning. The frequencies of hyperexpanded clones fell over the following months, and after one year, T-cell counts and TCRbeta diversity were mostly attributed to newly produced T cells. The apparently early alphabetaT-cell count recovery about two months after transplant was reportedly dependent on only several hundred rapidly expanded clones derived from non-depleted graft cells.

Receptor amplification or capture employed PCR. Data came from an Illumina HiSeq 2500. Molecular barcoding was employed in the preparation of TCR libraries, with unique molecular identifiers being used to normalize TCRbeta repertoire quantification. The raw public reads went through TCRdb reprocessing: fastp at Q25, MiXCR clone calling, in-frame beta chains kept. Every distinct CDR3 protein forms one entry, paired with its most common genes and DNA. The sample yields hundreds of thousands of distinct CDR3 sequences; under 20% were counted once. 5% of the sample is in the top ten clones. The sample's treatment or condition, from its label and the paper: allogeneic hematopoietic cell transplantation with graft depleted of TCRalphabeta T cells and CD19 B cells. The transplant recipients were children given TCRalphabeta/CD19-depleted allogeneic hematopoietic cell grafts. For this clonotype: The clone's antigen remains unknown. No quality values exist for individual bases; no much larger clone is one base distant.

This TCR came from a male patient younger than 18 who had a stem cell transplant for acute lymphoblastic leukemia, so the T cells may come from the graft donor. The sequences come from PBMCs, mostly from graft donor cells, collected 360 days after TCRalphabeta/CD19-depleted stem cell transplant.

The CDR3 region has the sequence CASSRRWTRSTYEQYF. The nucleotide sequence reads as follows: TGTGCCAGCAGCCGACGTTGGACACGTTCTACCTACGAGCAGTACTTC. This chain is built from TRBV14 and TRBJ2-7, with TRBD1 as a weak D call on 5 bases. The CDR3 contains 16 residues, cysteine and phenylalanine counted. Only CDR3 DNA is held: 48 bases, read in frame from base 1. CDR1 and CDR2, looked up from the germline V gene, are SGHDN and FVKESK. The germline ends are 18 bases apart after V is trimmed by 4 bases and J by 2 bases.